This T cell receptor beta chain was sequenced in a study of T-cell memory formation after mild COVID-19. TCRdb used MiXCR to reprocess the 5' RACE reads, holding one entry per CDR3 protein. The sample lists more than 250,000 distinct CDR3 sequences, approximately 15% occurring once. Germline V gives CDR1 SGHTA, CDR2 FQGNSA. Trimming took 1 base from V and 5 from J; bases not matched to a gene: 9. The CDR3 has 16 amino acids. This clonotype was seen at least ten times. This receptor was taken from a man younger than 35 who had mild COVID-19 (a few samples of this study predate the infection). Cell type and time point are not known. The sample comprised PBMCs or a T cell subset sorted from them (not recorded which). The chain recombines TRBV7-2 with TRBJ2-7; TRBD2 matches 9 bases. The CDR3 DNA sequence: TGTGCCAGCAGCTTAGAAGGCGGGGGGGCCGGTCACGAGCAGTACGTC. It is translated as CASSLEGGGAGHEQYV.